Described below is a single TCR beta chain sequence and its context. Its antigen is unidentified. The entry originates in a study of liver allograft versus peripheral blood T cells. Study-level information: The authors compared T cell receptor repertoires in transplanted livers with recipients' peripheral blood repertoires.

Deletions cut 4 bases from V and 4 bases from J, with 13 bases between. Germline CDR1 and CDR2: SNHLY and FYNNEI. The CDR3 runs to 14 residues. Via MiXCR, TCRdb re-called the reads, giving one row per CDR3 protein. The sample carries about 7,300 distinct CDR3 sequences, more than 15% recorded once. General observations from the study: Intragraft liver T cell receptor repertoires reportedly differed from peripheral blood repertoires.

The V gene is TRBV2, the J gene TRBJ1-1; possibly TRBD1 for D (5 bases). This TCR came from a human patient who had a liver transplant. Some of the T cells might come from the graft donor. The CDR3 loop is CASSGGTGGTEAFF. The CDR3 bases are TGTGCCAGCAGTGGGGGGACGGGAGGCACTGAAGCTTTCTTT.